Shown below are 12 T cell receptor beta chains from a single sample sequenced in a study of blood T cell repertoires in COVID-19. Produced via immunoSEQ multiplex PCR; TCRdb's table is partial and in-frame only. The data show roughly 30,000 clones, with around 89% seen just once and roughly 3.5% held by the top ten. The sample taken for sequencing was peripheral blood. These receptors came from a human donor in a cohort sampled during active COVID-19.

The V call is TRBV3-1 (or the pseudogene TRBV3-2), the J call TRBJ1-1; 8 bases align to TRBD1. CDR1 is LGHDT and CDR2 is YNNKEL in the germline V gene (reference sequence). J was trimmed by 3 bases and V by 2 bases; bases with no gene match: 11. CDR3 size: 17 residues. The CDR3 DNA follows: TGTGCCAGCAGCCAAATAGGGGTGGACAGGGCTGACACTGAAGCTTTCTTT. It yields the protein CASSQIGVDRADTEAFF.

A single count supports this clone. The chain links TRBV9 to TRBJ2-3; unclear D gene. Trimming shortened V by 0 bases and J by 3 bases, and 11 bases separated the two germline ends. Germline CDR1 reads SGDLS; CDR2 reads YYNGEE. This CDR3 has 15 amino acids. The CDR3 reads CASSVDQSLTDTQYF. The CDR3 nucleotides read TGTGCCAGCAGCGTAGACCAGTCCCTTACAGATACGCAGTATTTT.

The chain couples TRBV24-1 to TRBJ2-3, with 13 nucleotides matching TRBD2. CDR1 and CDR2 (germline): KGHDR, SFDVKD. V lost 4 bases, J lost 0 bases, and 9 bases stayed unmatched. This CDR3 comprises 19 residues. CDR3 DNA sequence: TGTGCCACCAGTGACCAAACTAGCGGGGGGGCGTACAGCACAGATACGCAGTATTTT. Its translation is CATSDQTSGGAYSTDTQYF.

CDR3 residues: CASSDHRGLTGELFF. CDR3 nucleotides: TGTGCCAGCAGTGATCACAGGGGGCTCACCGGGGAGCTGTTTTTT. This chain links TRBV2 with TRBJ2-2; 9 bases are shared with TRBD1. CDR1 is SNHLY, CDR2 FYNNEI, per germline. The CDR3 runs to 15 residues. V dropped 3 bases and J dropped 4; count of bases not matched to a gene: 3.

The CDR3: CASTGGQETQYF. In DNA form, the CDR3 reads TGTGCCAGCACAGGGGGCCAAGAGACCCAGTACTTC. This chain uses TRBV6-5 with TRBJ2-5; 7 bases line up with TRBD1. This CDR3 region has 12 residues. Losses at the gene ends were 7 bases for V and 1 base for J; bases not matched to a gene: 0. CDR1 MNHEY and CDR2 SVGAGI come from the germline V gene.

V usage is TRBV10-2 and J usage is TRBJ2-7; 9 bases map to TRBD1. CDR3 size: 13 residues. V lost 7 bases, J lost 6 bases, and 7 bases stayed unmatched. The V gene's germline CDR1 is WSHSY and CDR2 SAAADI. The CDR3 DNA follows: TGCGCCAGCACTGTGGACAGGGGATCCGAGCAGTACTTC. This encodes CASTVDRGSEQYF.

This clone was recorded only once. V is TRBV28 and J is TRBJ2-1; tentative D call: TRBD1 (6 bases). Germline CDR1 and CDR2: MDHEN and SYDVKM. V was pared by 1 base and J by 4 bases, with 8 bases between. The CDR3 totals 14 residues. Here the CDR3 reads CASSLFQGYNEQFF. The CDR3 DNA is TGTGCCAGCAGTTTATTTCAGGGGTACAATGAGCAGTTCTTC. The whole variable domain, remainder taken from reference TRBV28 and TRBJ2-1, is DVKVTQSSRYLVKRTGEKVFLECVQDMDHENMFWYRQDPGLGLRLIYFSYDVKMKEKGDIPEGYSVSREKKERFSLILESASTNQTSMYLCASSLFQGYNEQFFGPGTRLTVL.

The CDR3 DNA reads TGCAGCGAGACAGGGGGCAGGGGGAACACTGAAGCTTTCTTT. Residues: CSETGGRGNTEAFF. The chain uses TRBV29-1 and TRBJ1-1; TRBD1 matches at 10 bases. The ends lost 7 bases at V and 1 base at J; junction bases unmatched: 6. The CDR3 runs 14 residues. CDR1 and CDR2 from the germline V gene are SQVTM and ANQGSEA.

The V gene is TRBV19, the J gene TRBJ2-3, with 11 bases aligning to TRBD2. J gave up 3 bases and V 0 bases, and 5 bases lay outside the gene matches. Per the germline V gene, CDR1 is LNHDA and CDR2 is SQIVND (reference sequence). The length of the CDR3 is 17 residues. The CDR3 loop reads CASSIELAGAKTDTQYF. The CDR3 DNA follows: TGTGCCAGTAGTATAGAACTAGCGGGGGCCAAGACAGATACGCAGTATTTT. Together with reference TRBV19 and TRBJ2-3, the CDR3 gives the full variable domain: DGGITQSPKYLFRKEGQNVTLSCEQNLNHDAMYWYRQDPGQGLRLIYYSQIVNDFQKGDIAEGYSVSREKKESFPLTVTSAQKNPTAFYLCASSIELAGAKTDTQYFGPGTRLTVL.

This chain uses TRBV9 with TRBJ2-1; possibly TRBD2 for D (7 bases). V was cut by 0 bases and J by 6 bases, with 16 bases left in between. CDR3 length equals 16 residues. Looked up from germline, CDR1 is SGDLS and CDR2 is YYNGEE. Here the CDR3 reads CASSVAWGGQGNEQFF. The CDR3 bases are TGTGCCAGCAGCGTAGCTTGGGGGGGCCAAGGCAATGAGCAGTTCTTC.

V usage is TRBV25-1 and J usage is TRBJ1-2; the D gene is possibly TRBD1 (5 bases). In germline, CDR1 is MGHDK, CDR2 SYGVNS. V was clipped by 4 bases and J by 5 bases, with 17 bases between them. This CDR3 has 15 amino acids. CDR3 DNA sequence: TGTGCCAGCAGTGCTCCGGGGACTCTAGGGTATGGCTACACCTTC. Its translation: CASSAPGTLGYGYTF.

The chain has TRBV6-5 and TRBJ2-1, with D possibly being TRBD2 (6 bases). CDR1 is MNHEY and CDR2 is SVGAGI in the germline V gene. This CDR3 spans 11 amino acids. Trimming stripped 8 bases from V and 9 bases from J, with 11 bases between. The CDR3 is CASRRVGEQFF. In DNA, the CDR3 is TGTGCCAGCCGGAGGGTAGGTGAGCAGTTCTTC.